The clone carrying this TCR beta chain was seen repeatedly, ten times or more. The data originate from a study of patients and donors after allogeneic stem cell transplantation. Trimming pared 0 bases from V and 0 bases from J, leaving 9 bases between. Per germline, CDR1 SGHRS and CDR2 YFSETQ. This CDR3 is built from 16 residues. Via MiXCR, TCRdb re-called the RT-PCR reads, giving one row per CDR3 protein. The sample includes around 150,000 distinct CDR3 sequences, around 30% of them seen just once. Sequenced sample: blood, either unsorted or a sorted T cell fraction (not recorded which). The chain combines TRBV5-1 with TRBJ1-4; no reliable D call. The source is a human donor who was either an allogeneic HSCT recipient or a stem cell or donor lymphocyte infusion donor (not recorded which). It is not recorded whose cells these are; they may come from a transplant donor. The CDR3 here is CASSLGGSATNEKLFF. As DNA, the CDR3 is TGCGCCAGCAGCTTGGGAGGGAGTGCAACTAATGAAAAACTGTTTTTT. Full variable domain (outside the CDR3, taken from reference TRBV5-1 and TRBJ1-4): KAGVTQTPRYLIKTRGQQVTLSCSPISGHRSVSWYQQTPGQGLQFLFEYFSETQRNKGNFPGRFSGRQFSNSRSEMNVSTLELGDSALYLCASSLGGSATNEKLFFGSGTQLSVL.